This T cell receptor (beta chain) was identified during a study of cytomegalovirus exposure and HLA in healthy donors. The CDR3 totals 13 residues. Germline lookup yields CDR1 SNHLY and CDR2 FYNNEI. The V and J ends lost 11 bases and 2 bases respectively, with 15 bases between them. A multiplex PCR was run with 60 Vbeta primers and 13 Jbeta primers. Generated by immunoSEQ multiplex PCR, the TCRdb table keeps only in-frame clones and is missing some. The data hold some 95,000 clones, with about four fifths observed a single time. The sequence was collected from a woman in her 40s in good health and CMV-seropositive. Material: PBMCs. The rearrangement links TRBV2 to TRBJ2-5; weak D call: TRBD1 (5 bases). DNA for the CDR3: TGTGCCGGGGCTCTGGGGAATCAAGAGACCCAGTACTTC. Protein: CAGALGNQETQYF.